These 23 T cell receptor beta chains share one sample of origin, sequenced in a study of Tregs in tolerant kidney transplant recipients. Related graft donors supplied nonmyeloablative bone marrow transplants, and mixed chimerism was transient. TCRdb's table, derived via immunoSEQ multiplex PCR, lists solely in-frame clones and lacks some. The sample lists about 50,000 clones, roughly nine tenths occurring once. Here the sequenced sample was CD8+ T cells from blood (PBMCs), taken 12 months after the transplant. The source is a human patient who received a combined kidney and bone marrow transplant. The graft donor may have given rise to some T cells.

V gene TRBV11-2 combines with J gene TRBJ2-1; 9 bases fit TRBD2. The CDR3 is 15 residues long. J was trimmed by 8 bases and V by 5 bases; bases with no gene match: 10. Germline V CDR1 and CDR2: SGHAT, FQNNGV. DNA of the CDR3: TGTGCCAGCAGCCTTGGGGGTAGCGGGAGATATGAGCAGTTCTTC. Its protein is CASSLGGSGRYEQFF.

Points on this clone: Because it lacks the conserved phenylalanine or tryptophan at the end, this CDR3 is likely a read error. It is unclear where the CDR3 begins or ends on the DNA, so no DNA is shown, and the CDR3 is as TCRdb lists it. The V and J genes are TRBV5-6 and TRBJ2-3; the table gives TRBD2 as D, unverified against the DNA. Germline CDR1 reads SGHDT; CDR2 reads YYEEEE. The CDR3 is 12 residues long, ends included. The CDR3 loop reads CASSVTSGRSYL.

The chain links TRBV7-9 to TRBJ1-1, with D perhaps matching TRBD1 (5 bases). Germline lookup yields CDR1 SEHNR and CDR2 FQNEAQ (reference sequence). V dropped 7 bases and J dropped 0 bases, with 12 bases sitting between them. The CDR3 has 14 residues. The CDR3 sequence: CASIKPTVNTEAFF. CDR3 DNA sequence: TGTGCCAGCATCAAGCCGACAGTGAACACTGAAGCTTTCTTT.

The genes are TRBV19 and TRBJ1-1; D unclear. This CDR3 contains 14 residues. Germline V lookup: CDR1 LNHDA, CDR2 SQIVND (reference sequence). V was shortened by 5 bases and J by 4 bases, with 14 bases between the two germline ends. CDR3 DNA: TGTGCCAGTAGTTTATTCACGCCCGGCACTGAAGCTTTCTTT. Protein: CASSLFTPGTEAFF.

The gene calls are TRBV7-9 and TRBJ2-3; 10 nucleotides line up with TRBD2. The trim removed 5 bases at V and 5 bases at J, leaving 4 bases unmatched. The CDR3 covers 14 residues. From germline, CDR1 is SEHNR and CDR2 FQNEAQ (reference sequence). The CDR3 coding sequence is TGTGCCAGCAGCCCACGACTAGCGGGAGATACGCAGTATTTT. Its protein is CASSPRLAGDTQYF.

The chain combines TRBV7-6 with TRBJ2-5; 7 bases are a match to TRBD2. The J segment lost 4 bases and the V segment lost 7 bases, leaving 12 bases of the junction unmatched. The CDR3 consists of 15 residues. The V gene's germline CDR1 is SGHVS and CDR2 FNYEAQ. The CDR3 coding sequence is TGTGCCAGCACCCTAGGCGGGGGTGACGGAGAGACCCAGTACTTC. This sequence encodes CASTLGGGDGETQYF.

V and J are TRBV27 and TRBJ2-7; 10 bases agree with TRBD2. CDR1 is MNHEY, CDR2 SMNVEV, per germline (reference sequence). The CDR3 extends over 16 amino acids. V lost 5 bases to trimming and J lost 2 bases; unmatched junction nucleotides: 9. The CDR3 loop reads CASSTWTSGTPYEQYF. The CDR3 region has the DNA TGTGCCAGCAGTACCTGGACTAGCGGAACCCCCTACGAGCAGTACTTC.

This chain uses TRBV7-9 with TRBJ2-7; TRBD1 is a possible D gene (5 bases). Trimming left V 8 bases short and J 5 bases short, with 13 bases between. Germline V gene sequence: CDR1 SEHNR, CDR2 FQNEAQ (reference sequence). The CDR3 covers 12 residues. The CDR3 reads CASYRGKNEQYF. Written as DNA, the CDR3 is TGTGCCAGCTATAGGGGCAAAAACGAGCAGTACTTC.

The rearrangement links TRBV4-1 to TRBJ1-1, with a weak D call TRBD1 (5 bases). The CDR3 loop spans 15 amino acids. V was cut by 1 base and J by 0 bases, with 9 bases left in between. Germline assignment: CDR1 MGHRA and CDR2 YSYEKL. In DNA form, the CDR3 reads TGCGCCAGCAGCCAAGTCACAGGAATGAACACTGAAGCTTTCTTT. Translation gives CASSQVTGMNTEAFF.

The chain employs TRBV27 and TRBJ2-1; 8 nucleotides agree with TRBD1. CDR3 length: 13 amino acids. After removal of 5 bases from V and 8 bases from J, the junction contained 5 bases not matched to a gene. CDR1 MNHEY and CDR2 SMNVEV come from the germline V gene (reference sequence). The chain's CDR3 is CASSLGQGYEQFF. CDR3 DNA: TGTGCCAGCAGTCTCGGACAGGGCTATGAGCAGTTCTTC.

The V gene is TRBV25-1, the J gene TRBJ1-1; D gene ambiguous. This CDR3 is 14 amino acids long. Germline CDR1 and CDR2: MGHDK and SYGVNS. Trimming pared 4 bases from V and 1 base from J, leaving 10 bases between. The CDR3 sequence: CASSVARGNTEAFF. CDR3 DNA sequence: TGTGCCAGCAGTGTCGCTCGGGGGAACACTGAAGCTTTCTTT.

This rearrangement joins TRBV7-9 to TRBJ2-5, with 12 bases aligning to TRBD2. CDR1 is SEHNR and CDR2 is FQNEAQ in the germline V gene (reference sequence). This CDR3 has 18 residues. Trimming at V came to 0 bases and at J to 2 bases, leaving 7 bases not matched to a gene. This CDR3 is CASSLAQGLAGFQETQYF. The CDR3 DNA reads TGTGCCAGCAGCTTAGCGCAAGGACTAGCGGGGTTTCAAGAGACCCAGTACTTC.

This chain uses TRBV27 with TRBJ1-2; maybe TRBD1 (6 bases). CDR1 is MNHEY, CDR2 SMNVEV, per germline (reference sequence). The CDR3 sequence is 14 residues long. V was pared by 4 bases and J by 5 bases, with 14 bases between. CDR3 sequence (DNA): TGTGCCAGCAGTTCGTCAGGGGATCGATATGGCTACACCTTC. It translates to CASSSSGDRYGYTF.

The genes are TRBV5-1 and TRBJ2-2; D gene uncertain. CDR3 length: 14 amino acids. The germline V and J ends were trimmed by 0 bases and 4 bases, with 7 bases remaining between them. Germline CDR1 reads SGHRS; CDR2 reads YFSETQ. The CDR3 reads CASSLARPTGELFF. DNA of the CDR3: TGCGCCAGCAGCTTGGCCAGGCCCACCGGGGAGCTGTTTTTT.

The CDR3: CASSPNRDRGETQYF. The CDR3, as DNA: TGTGCCAGCAGCCCGAACCGGGACAGGGGGGAGACCCAGTACTTC. This chain joins TRBV5-4 and TRBJ2-5, with TRBD1 matching 11 bases. The CDR3 totals 15 residues. Germline-derived CDR1 and CDR2 are SGHNT and YYREEE (reference sequence). V was clipped by 4 bases and J by 5 bases; unmatched bases: 7.

The chain uses TRBV7-6 and TRBJ2-7; 7 bases agree with TRBD1. Germline CDR1 reads SGHVS; CDR2 reads FNYEAQ. V lost 5 bases to trimming and J lost 9 bases; unmatched junction nucleotides: 19. CDR3 size: 16 residues. The CDR3 region has the DNA TGTGCCAGCAGCCCCCTCCCCAGGACAGGATCCCTTGGGCAGTACTTC. Encoded protein: CASSPLPRTGSLGQYF.

The table lists this clone with a count of one. This chain joins TRBV6-1 and TRBJ2-1; D gene unclear. With 7 bases removed from V and 5 bases from J, the gap between germline ends came to 12 bases. CDR3 size: 13 residues. CDR1 is MNHNS, CDR2 SASEGT, per germline. CDR3 residues: CASKLGEHNEQFF. The CDR3 DNA is TGTGCCAGCAAGCTCGGAGAACACAATGAGCAGTTCTTC.

The V call is TRBV27, the J call TRBJ2-3; the match to TRBD2 covers 15 bases. The V gene end was trimmed by 4 bases and the J gene end by 6 bases; junction bases not matched to a gene: 5. This CDR3 has 16 amino acids. Germline-derived CDR1 and CDR2 are MNHEY and SMNVEV (reference sequence). In nucleotides, the CDR3 is TGTGCCAGCAGTTCGGGACTAGCGGGGGGCAGGGATACGCAGTATTTT. It specifies CASSSGLAGGRDTQYF.

The chain uses TRBV13 and TRBJ2-7; 8 positions match TRBD2. The J segment lost 4 bases and the V segment lost 2 bases, leaving 4 bases of the junction unmatched. Germline CDR1 and CDR2: PRHDT and FYEKMQ (reference sequence). The CDR3 sequence is 14 residues long. CDR3 sequence: CASSLWAGGYEQYF. CDR3 nucleotide sequence: TGTGCCAGCAGCTTATGGGCGGGAGGATACGAGCAGTACTTC.

The chain carries TRBV11-2 and TRBJ2-7; 10 bases map to TRBD1. The trim removed 5 bases at V and 5 bases at J, leaving 9 bases unmatched. This CDR3 is built from 15 residues. The germline CDR1 and CDR2 sequences are SGHAT and FQNNGV. The CDR3 DNA reads as TGTGCCAGCAGCGCACGAGCCGGGACAGGGGACGAGCAGTACTTC. Translation gives CASSARAGTGDEQYF.

V usage is TRBV11-2 and J usage is TRBJ1-4; a possible D gene is TRBD1 (6 bases). CDR3 length: 12 amino acids. Germline V gene lookup returns CDR1 SGHAT and CDR2 FQNNGV. Trimming shortened V by 1 base and J by 12 bases, and 9 bases separated the two germline ends. As DNA, the CDR3 is TGTGCCAGCAGCTTAGGGACAGCACAACTGTTTTTT. This codes for CASSLGTAQLFF. The full variable domain, in which reference TRBV11-2 and TRBJ1-4 provide the parts outside the CDR3, is EAGVAQSPRYKIIEKRQSVAFWCNPISGHATLYWYQQILGQGPKLLIQFQNNGVVDDSQLPKDRFSAERLKGVDSTLKIQPAKLEDSAVYLCASSLGTAQLFFGSGTQLSVL.

This chain uses TRBV4-1 with TRBJ2-7; 7 nucleotides match TRBD1. This CDR3 comprises 13 residues. Germline V gene sequence: CDR1 MGHRA, CDR2 YSYEKL. V gave up 4 bases and J gave up 3 bases; unmatched junction bases: 3. DNA of the CDR3: TGCGCCAGCAGCCCCGGGACAGTCTACGAGCAGTACTTC. The encoded protein is CASSPGTVYEQYF.

The V gene is TRBV27, the J gene TRBJ1-4, with D unclear. Germline CDR1 reads MNHEY; CDR2 reads SMNVEV (reference sequence). This CDR3 has 14 residues. With 4 bases removed from V and 5 bases from J, the gap between germline ends came to 11 bases. Written as DNA, the CDR3 is TGTGCCAGCAGTTCGGTGGGCAAAAATGAAAAACTGTTTTTT. As protein: CASSSVGKNEKLFF. Using reference TRBV27 and TRBJ1-4 for the parts outside the CDR3, the full variable domain is EAQVTQNPRYLITVTGKKLTVTCSQNMNHEYMSWYRQDPGLGLRQIYYSMNVEVTDKGDVPEGYKVSRKEKRNFPLILESPSPNQTSLYFCASSSVGKNEKLFFGSGTQLSVL.